This entry lists 8 T cell receptor beta chains sequenced from one sample in a study of T cells in Graves' hyperthyroidism and ophthalmopathy. Amplification of TCR beta CDR3 regions was performed using RNA transcripts as template. RT-PCR in the first round (using the HTBI primer set) targeted the TCR CDR3. Each CDR3 protein gets one entry after TCRdb re-called the multiplex PCR reads with MiXCR. The sample carries 610,000 or so distinct CDR3 sequences, about 43% recorded once. The sample comprised peripheral blood or thyroid tissue (not recorded which). All receptors come from a woman younger than 35 with Graves' hyperthyroidism.

The chain combines TRBV15 with TRBJ1-4; D is undetermined. The germline CDR1 and CDR2 sequences are LNHNV and YYDKDF (reference sequence). The V end lost 1 base, the J end lost 5 bases, and 20 bases lay between the germline ends. CDR3 length: 18 residues. The CDR3 DNA is TGTGCCACCAGCAGAGGGACTAGCGGGGAGGCGTACAATGAAAAACTGTTTTTT. The encoded protein is CATSRGTSGEAYNEKLFF.

This clonotype appeared many times. The chain carries TRBV20-1 and TRBJ2-7; TRBD1 is a possible D gene (8 bases). CDR3 size: 14 residues. V was trimmed by 5 bases and J by 0 bases, leaving 14 bases between them. The germline V gene encodes CDR1 DFQATT and CDR2 SNEGSKA (reference sequence). The CDR3 sequence is CSAPGGGGSYEQYF. CDR3 DNA sequence: TGCAGTGCTCCAGGGGGCGGGGGCTCCTACGAGCAGTACTTC.

V and J are TRBV20-1 and TRBJ1-4; no reliable D call. This CDR3 has 12 residues. Germline CDR1 and CDR2: DFQATT and SNEGSKA (reference sequence). Deletions cut 0 bases from V and 7 bases from J, with 6 bases between. Written as DNA, the CDR3 is TGCAGTGCTAGAGATGGGAGTGAAAAACTGTTTTTT. Translated, it gives CSARDGSEKLFF.

The chain combines TRBV15 with TRBJ1-2; TRBD1 agrees at 7 bases. The CDR3 is made up of 15 amino acids. Germline CDR1 and CDR2: LNHNV and YYDKDF (reference sequence). Trimming removed 1 base from V and 10 bases from J; junction bases left unmatched: 12. The chain's CDR3 is CATSRGTGAHGFYTF. The CDR3 nucleotides are TGTGCCACCAGCAGAGGGACAGGAGCCCATGGGTTCTACACCTTC.

This chain links TRBV19 with TRBJ2-5, with 11 nucleotides matching TRBD2. This CDR3 is 18 amino acids long. The trim removed 5 bases at V and 6 bases at J, leaving 17 bases unmatched. Germline loops: CDR1 LNHDA, CDR2 SQIVND (reference sequence). Written as DNA, the CDR3 is TGTGCCAGTAGTCTTCGAACATTTATAGCGGGAGGGGGTCAGACCCAGTACTTC. Translated: CASSLRTFIAGGGQTQYF.

This clonotype was seen at least ten times. The genes are TRBV7-8 and TRBJ1-5, with a possible D match to TRBD1 (6 bases). Germline values: CDR1 SGHVS, CDR2 FQNEAQ. The CDR3 has 14 residues. Trimming pared 1 base from V and 5 bases from J, leaving 9 bases between. CDR3 sequence reads: CASSLGGRDQPQHF. The CDR3 nucleotides are TGTGCCAGCAGCTTAGGGGGGCGCGATCAGCCCCAGCATTTT.

On this clonotype: With a much larger clone just one base away, this may be a read error. The chain couples TRBV20-1 to TRBJ1-2; no firm D call. CDR1 is DFQATT, CDR2 SNEGSKA, per germline (reference sequence). The CDR3 sequence is 13 residues long. Here the CDR3 DNA reads TGCAGTGCTTCCGCGTCTTCTAACCATGGCTACACCTTC. Its protein product is CSASASSNHGYTF.

V gene TRBV27 combines with J gene TRBJ1-1, with TRBD1 as a possible D gene (5 bases). The V and J ends lost 5 bases and 0 bases respectively, with 16 bases between them. This CDR3 contains 16 residues. Germline loops: CDR1 MNHEY, CDR2 SMNVEV (reference sequence). This CDR3 is CASSPTMAGLNTEAFF. CDR3 DNA sequence: TGTGCCAGCAGTCCTACCATGGCAGGGCTGAACACTGAAGCTTTCTTT.